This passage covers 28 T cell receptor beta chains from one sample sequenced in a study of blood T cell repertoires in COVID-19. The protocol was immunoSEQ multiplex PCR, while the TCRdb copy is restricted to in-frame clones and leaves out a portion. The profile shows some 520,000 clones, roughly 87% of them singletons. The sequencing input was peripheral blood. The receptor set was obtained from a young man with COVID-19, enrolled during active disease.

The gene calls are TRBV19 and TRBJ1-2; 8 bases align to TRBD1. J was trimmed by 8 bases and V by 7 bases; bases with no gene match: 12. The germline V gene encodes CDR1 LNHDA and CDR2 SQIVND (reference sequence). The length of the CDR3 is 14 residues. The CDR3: CASTRTGKVHGYTF. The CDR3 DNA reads TGTGCCAGTACCCGGACAGGGAAAGTACACGGCTACACCTTC.

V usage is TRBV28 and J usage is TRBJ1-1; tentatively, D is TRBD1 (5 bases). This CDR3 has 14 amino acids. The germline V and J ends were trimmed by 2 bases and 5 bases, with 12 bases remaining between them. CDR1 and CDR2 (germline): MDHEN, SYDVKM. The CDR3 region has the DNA TGTGCCAGCAGTTTAGGAACGGGGGTAACTGAAGCTTTCTTT. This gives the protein CASSLGTGVTEAFF.

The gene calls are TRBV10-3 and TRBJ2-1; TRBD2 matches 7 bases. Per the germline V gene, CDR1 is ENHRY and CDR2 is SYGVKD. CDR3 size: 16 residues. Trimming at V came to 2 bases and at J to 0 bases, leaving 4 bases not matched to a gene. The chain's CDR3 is CAISETTGGSYNEQFF. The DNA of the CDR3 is TGTGCCATCAGTGAGACGACGGGAGGCTCCTACAATGAGCAGTTCTTC.

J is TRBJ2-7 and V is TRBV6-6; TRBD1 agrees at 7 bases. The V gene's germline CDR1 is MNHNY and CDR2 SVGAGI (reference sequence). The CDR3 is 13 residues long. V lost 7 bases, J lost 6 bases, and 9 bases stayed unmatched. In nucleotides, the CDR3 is TGTGCCAGCATGCTACAGGGGTCTGCCGAGCAGTACTTC. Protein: CASMLQGSAEQYF.

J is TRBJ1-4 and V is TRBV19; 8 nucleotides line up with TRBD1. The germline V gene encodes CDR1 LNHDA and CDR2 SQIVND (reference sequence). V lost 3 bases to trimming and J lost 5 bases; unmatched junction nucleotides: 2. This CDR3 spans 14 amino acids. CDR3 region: CASSIRQGNEKLFF. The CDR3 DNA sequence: TGTGCCAGTAGTATTAGACAGGGGAATGAAAAACTGTTTTTT.

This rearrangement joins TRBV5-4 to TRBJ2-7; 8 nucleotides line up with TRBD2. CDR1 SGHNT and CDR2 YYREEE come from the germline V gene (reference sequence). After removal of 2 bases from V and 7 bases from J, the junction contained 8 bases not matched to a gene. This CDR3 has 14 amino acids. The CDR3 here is CASSLTSGSGEQYF. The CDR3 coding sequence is TGTGCCAGCAGCTTAACCAGCGGGAGTGGAGAGCAGTACTTC. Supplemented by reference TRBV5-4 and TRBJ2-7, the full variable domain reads ETGVTQSPTHLIKTRGQQVTLRCSSQSGHNTVSWYQQALGQGPQFIFQYYREEENGRGNFPPRFSGLQFPNYSSELNVNALELDDSALYLCASSLTSGSGEQYFGPGTRLTVT.

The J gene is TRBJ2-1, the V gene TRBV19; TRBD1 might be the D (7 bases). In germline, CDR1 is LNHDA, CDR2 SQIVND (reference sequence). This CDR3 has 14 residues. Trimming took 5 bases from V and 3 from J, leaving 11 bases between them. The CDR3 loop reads CASSGQGGYNEQFF. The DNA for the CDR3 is TGTGCCAGTAGTGGGCAGGGGGGCTACAATGAGCAGTTCTTC.

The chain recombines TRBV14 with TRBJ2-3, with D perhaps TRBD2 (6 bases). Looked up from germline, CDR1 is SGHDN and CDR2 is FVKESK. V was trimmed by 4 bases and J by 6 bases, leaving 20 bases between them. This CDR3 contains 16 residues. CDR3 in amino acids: CASSPSRGTPGDTQYF. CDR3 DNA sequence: TGTGCCAGCAGCCCAAGCCGGGGGACCCCTGGGGATACGCAGTATTTT.

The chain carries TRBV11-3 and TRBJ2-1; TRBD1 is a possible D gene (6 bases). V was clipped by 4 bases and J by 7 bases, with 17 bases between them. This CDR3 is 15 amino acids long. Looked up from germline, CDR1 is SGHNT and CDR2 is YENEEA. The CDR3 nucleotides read TGTGCCAGCAGCTCGGGACACCAGAGGGGGAATGAGCAGTTCTTC. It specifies CASSSGHQRGNEQFF.

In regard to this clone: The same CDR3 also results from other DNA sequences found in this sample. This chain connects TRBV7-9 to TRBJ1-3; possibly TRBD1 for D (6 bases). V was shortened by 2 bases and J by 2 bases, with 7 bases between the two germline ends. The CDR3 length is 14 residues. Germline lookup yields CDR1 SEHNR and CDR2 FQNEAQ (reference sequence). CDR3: CASSLRGTGNTIYF. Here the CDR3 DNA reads TGTGCCAGCAGCTTAAGGGGGACTGGAAACACCATATATTTT. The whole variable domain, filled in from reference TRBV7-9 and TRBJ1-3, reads DTGVSQNPRHKITKRGQNVTFRCDPISEHNRLYWYRQTLGQGPEFLTYFQNEAQLEKSRLLSDRFSAERPKGSFSTLEIQRTEQGDSAMYLCASSLRGTGNTIYFGEGSWLTVV.

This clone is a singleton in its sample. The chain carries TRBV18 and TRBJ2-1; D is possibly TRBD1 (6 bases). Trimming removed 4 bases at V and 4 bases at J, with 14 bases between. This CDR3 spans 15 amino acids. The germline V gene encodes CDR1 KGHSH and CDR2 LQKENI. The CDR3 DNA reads TGTGCCAGCTCACGGGGTCGGCAGGGGTACAATGAGCAGTTCTTC. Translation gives CASSRGRQGYNEQFF.

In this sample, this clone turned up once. This chain's CDR3 is CASSQPSGGAEEQFF. The CDR3 DNA sequence: TGTGCCAGCAGCCAACCTAGCGGGGGGGCGGAAGAGCAGTTCTTC. This chain uses TRBV11-3 with TRBJ2-1, with 12 bases fitting TRBD2. CDR1 is SGHNT and CDR2 is YENEEA in the germline V gene. The CDR3 runs 15 residues. The ends lost 5 bases at V and 10 bases at J; junction bases unmatched: 9.

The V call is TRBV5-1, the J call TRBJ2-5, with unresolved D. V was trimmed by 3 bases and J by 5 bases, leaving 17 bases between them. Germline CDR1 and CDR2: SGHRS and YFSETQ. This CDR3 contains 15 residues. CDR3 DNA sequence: TGCGCCAGCAGCTCCAGGCCCCCAAATGGGGAGACCCAGTACTTC. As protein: CASSSRPPNGETQYF. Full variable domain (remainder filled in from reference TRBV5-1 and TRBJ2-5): KAGVTQTPRYLIKTRGQQVTLSCSPISGHRSVSWYQQTPGQGLQFLFEYFSETQRNKGNFPGRFSGRQFSNSRSEMNVSTLELGDSALYLCASSSRPPNGETQYFGPGTRLLVL.

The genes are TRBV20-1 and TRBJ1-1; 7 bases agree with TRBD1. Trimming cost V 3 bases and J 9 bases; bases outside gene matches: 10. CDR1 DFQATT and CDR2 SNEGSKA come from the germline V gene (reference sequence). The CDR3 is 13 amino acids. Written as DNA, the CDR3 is TGCAGTGCTAGTGGGACAGTTGGTCTCCAAGCTTTCTTT. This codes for CSASGTVGLQAFF.

CDR3 nucleotide sequence: TGCAGCGTTCAGACAGGGGGCGCGGGCACTGAAGCTTTCTTT. Protein product: CSVQTGGAGTEAFF. The J gene is TRBJ1-1, the V gene TRBV29-1; TRBD1 matches 10 bases. The ends lost 5 bases at V and 4 bases at J; junction bases unmatched: 7. Germline V gene sequence: CDR1 SQVTM, CDR2 ANQGSEA. The CDR3 is 14 amino acids.

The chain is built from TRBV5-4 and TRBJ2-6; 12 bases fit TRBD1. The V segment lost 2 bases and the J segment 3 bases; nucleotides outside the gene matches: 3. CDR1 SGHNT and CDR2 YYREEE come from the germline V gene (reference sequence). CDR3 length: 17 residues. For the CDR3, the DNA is TGTGCCAGCAGCTTCGGGACAGGGGGCTTTGGGGCCAACGTCCTGACTTTC. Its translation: CASSFGTGGFGANVLTF. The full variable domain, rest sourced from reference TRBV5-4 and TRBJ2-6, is ETGVTQSPTHLIKTRGQQVTLRCSSQSGHNTVSWYQQALGQGPQFIFQYYREEENGRGNFPPRFSGLQFPNYSSELNVNALELDDSALYLCASSFGTGGFGANVLTFGAGSRLTVL.

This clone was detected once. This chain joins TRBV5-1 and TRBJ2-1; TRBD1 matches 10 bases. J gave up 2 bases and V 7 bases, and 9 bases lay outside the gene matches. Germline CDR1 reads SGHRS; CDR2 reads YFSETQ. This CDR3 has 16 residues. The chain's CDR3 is CASHSGGTGAYNEQFF. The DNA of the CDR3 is TGCGCCAGCCATTCAGGAGGGACAGGGGCCTACAATGAGCAGTTCTTC.

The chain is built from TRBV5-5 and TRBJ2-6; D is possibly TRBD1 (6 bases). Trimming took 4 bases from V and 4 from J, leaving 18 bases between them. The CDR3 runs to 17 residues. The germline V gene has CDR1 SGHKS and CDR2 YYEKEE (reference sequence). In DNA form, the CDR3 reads TGTGCCAGCAGCAAGACAGGCAATATTATGGGGGCCAACGTCCTGACTTTC. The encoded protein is CASSKTGNIMGANVLTF.

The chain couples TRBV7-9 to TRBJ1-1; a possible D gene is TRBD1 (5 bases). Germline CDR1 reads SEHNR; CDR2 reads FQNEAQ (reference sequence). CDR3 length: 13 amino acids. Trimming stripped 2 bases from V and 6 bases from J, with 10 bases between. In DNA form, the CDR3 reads TGTGCCAGCAGCTTAATGGGGGGAGCTGAAGCTTTCTTT. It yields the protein CASSLMGGAEAFF.

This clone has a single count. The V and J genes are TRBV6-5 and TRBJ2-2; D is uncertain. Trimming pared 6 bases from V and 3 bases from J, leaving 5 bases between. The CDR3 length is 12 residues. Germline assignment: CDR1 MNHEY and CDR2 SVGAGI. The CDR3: CASRQYTGELFF. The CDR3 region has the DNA TGTGCCAGCAGGCAGTACACCGGGGAGCTGTTTTTT.

The CDR3 sequence is CASSQLQFNEQFF. As DNA, the CDR3 is TGTGCCAGCAGCCAGCTACAGTTCAATGAGCAGTTCTTC. The chain recombines TRBV3-1 (or the pseudogene TRBV3-2) with TRBJ2-1; the D is unclear. Trimming pared 3 bases from V and 6 bases from J, leaving 9 bases between. Germline-derived CDR1 and CDR2 are LGHDT and YNNKEL (reference sequence). The CDR3 totals 13 residues.

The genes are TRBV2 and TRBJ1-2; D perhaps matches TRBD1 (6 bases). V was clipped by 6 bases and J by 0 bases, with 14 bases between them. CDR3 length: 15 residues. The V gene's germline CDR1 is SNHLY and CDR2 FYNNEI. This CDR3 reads CASSPLGQPNYGYTF. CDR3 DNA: TGTGCCAGCAGCCCCCTCGGACAGCCTAACTATGGCTACACCTTC.

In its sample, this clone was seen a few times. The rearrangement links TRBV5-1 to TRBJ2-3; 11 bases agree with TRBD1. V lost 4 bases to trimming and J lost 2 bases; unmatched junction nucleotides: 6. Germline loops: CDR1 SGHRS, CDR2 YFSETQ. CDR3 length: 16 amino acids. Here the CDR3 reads CASSQRTGGLTDTQYF. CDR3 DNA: TGCGCCAGCAGCCAAAGGACAGGGGGCCTCACAGATACGCAGTATTTT.

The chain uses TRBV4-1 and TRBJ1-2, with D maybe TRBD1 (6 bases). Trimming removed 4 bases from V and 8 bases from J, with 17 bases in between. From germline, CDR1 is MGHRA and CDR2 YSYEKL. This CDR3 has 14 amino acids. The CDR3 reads CASSPETDSGGYTF. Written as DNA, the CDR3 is TGCGCCAGCAGCCCTGAAACGGACAGCGGCGGCTACACCTTC.

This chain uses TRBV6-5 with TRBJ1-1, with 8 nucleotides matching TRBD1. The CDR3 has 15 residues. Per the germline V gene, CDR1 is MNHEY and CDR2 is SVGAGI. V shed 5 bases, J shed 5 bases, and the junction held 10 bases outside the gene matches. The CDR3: CASSPPGQGETEAFF. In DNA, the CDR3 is TGTGCCAGCAGTCCCCCCGGACAGGGAGAAACTGAAGCTTTCTTT.

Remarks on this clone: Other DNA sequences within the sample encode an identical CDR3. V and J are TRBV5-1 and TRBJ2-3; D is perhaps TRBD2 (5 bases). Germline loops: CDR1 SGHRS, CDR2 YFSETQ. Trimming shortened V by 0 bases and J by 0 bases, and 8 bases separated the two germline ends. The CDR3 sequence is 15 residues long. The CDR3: CASSLGGSSTDTQYF. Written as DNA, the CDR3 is TGCGCCAGCAGCTTGGGAGGGTCGAGCACAGATACGCAGTATTTT.

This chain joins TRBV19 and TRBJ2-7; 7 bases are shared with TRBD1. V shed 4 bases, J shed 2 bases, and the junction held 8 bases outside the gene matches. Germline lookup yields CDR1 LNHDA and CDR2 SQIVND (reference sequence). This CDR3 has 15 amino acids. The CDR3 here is CASSTTGRVPYEQYF. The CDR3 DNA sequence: TGTGCCAGTAGTACGACAGGGAGAGTCCCCTACGAGCAGTACTTC.

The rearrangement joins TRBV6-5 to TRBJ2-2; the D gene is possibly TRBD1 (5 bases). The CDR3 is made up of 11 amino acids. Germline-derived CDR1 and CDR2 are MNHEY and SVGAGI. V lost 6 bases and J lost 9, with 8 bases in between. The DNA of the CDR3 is TGTGCCAGCAGAAGGGGCTGGGAGCTGTTTTTT. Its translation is CASRRGWELFF.